This T cell receptor beta chain was obtained from a study of cytomegalovirus exposure and HLA in healthy donors (dated by TCRdb to about 2017). As for the study more broadly: An earlier analysis of under 600 of the donors reported roughly 270 Gb of sequence data and 100 million to 140 million unique TCR beta sequences from 150 million to 200 million T cells. Typing coverage differed by locus: A, B, C, DRB1 and DQB1 were typed in roughly 620-640 donors, DQA1 in about 560, DPA1 in around 600, and DPB1 in about 450. Besides the first cohort of hundreds of subjects, a separate validation cohort made up of 120 different subjects was used. The study combined high-throughput TCR immunosequencing, statistical association of individual TCRs with disease status, and machine learning to predict cytomegalovirus infection status. The T cell repertoires of under 700 subjects were profiled by immunosequencing and related to cytomegalovirus serostatus. An earlier analysis of several hundred of the donors used high-throughput TCR beta sequencing to judge whether each TCR beta V gene segment behaved as functional or pseudogenic. Approximately 300 gigabases of sequencing data and about 92 million unique TCR sequences made up an early release that covered under 750 HLA-typed donors. The study aimed to test whether cataloging public T cell receptors could reveal signatures of past pathogen exposure. Of the roughly 390 genotyped donors, roughly 80% were placed in the genetic ancestry cluster associated with self-reported Caucasian donors. A later analysis re-analyzed previously published TCR beta repertoires from roughly 630 donors and added high-resolution HLA genotyping to study TCR occurrence patterns. Rather than drawing on any new phenotypic data, the later analysis identified candidate immune exposures from TCR beta sequences and the way those sequences occurred across donors. Alongside the repertoire data, information on donor age, sex, ethnicity and CMV serostatus was compiled. HLA typing included class I and class II loci at four-digit resolution. All discovery cohort repertoires had been generated on a single sequencing platform. Among a few hundred genotyped donors of the cohort, an average of roughly 240,000 unique TCR beta nucleotide sequences were sequenced per donor, roughly 18% of them non-productive. Because of strong linkage in the cohort, roughly five DR-DQ haplotypes were treated as single units for association and clustering. Genome-wide SNP genotypes for about 65% of the 666 donors were used in a later genetic analysis, which treated that subset as a discovery cohort. Findings and caveats that apply to the study as a whole: The cohort was sequenced for TCR beta chains only, and without alpha or paired-chain data the features that could be detected were limited. Strong co-occurrence of HLA alleles, especially DR and DQ, made assigning TCR associations to individual alleles difficult. Linkage disequilibrium might explain the correlated functional status among segregating V segments, but an unknown experimental factor could not be ruled out. The presence/absence analyses assumed that sequencing depth was roughly uniform across donors, and that assumption may not be true. The 87-base-pair reads could not distinguish some IMGT-functional V segments, including TRBV6-2 and TRBV6-3, so those segments were excluded. Broadly in line with IMGT annotations, most TCR beta V segments showed up in productive rearrangements about 87% or about 30% of the time in an earlier analysis of around 550 of the donors. A later analysis found that HLA-associated TCR beta chains were more clonally expanded and had lower generation probabilities than equally common non-associated chains. A further reported finding was that TCR beta sequences accurately predicted the HLA-A and HLA-B alleles for most subjects in the first cohort. Because some donors lacked HLA typing at each locus, the association tests relied only on the typed subset. The authors suggested that the approach could potentially be extended to other disease states and immunological phenotypes. In the study, roughly 160 TCR beta chains were listed as associated with cytomegalovirus. A group of highly shared sequence variants was considered likely to be a technical artifact of the sequencing pipeline. For the cohort, immune exposure information was limited to CMV serostatus. In vitro tests confirmed that a few of the cytomegalovirus-associated TCR beta chains recognize cytomegalovirus antigens. A later genetic analysis reported fewer N-insertions in productive TCRs among donors in an Asian-associated ancestry cluster than the roughly 700-donor mean. The classifier was reported to diagnose cytomegalovirus status with high specificity and sensitivity in both the original and validation cohorts. A later analysis associated about 17,000 TCR beta sequences with specific HLA alleles at a false discovery rate of 0.05. In a later analysis, TCR association rates were found to vary across HLA loci, with the most associated TCRs seen for DRB1 alleles and the fewest for HLA-C alleles. Across donors, most TCR sequences were observed very rarely, whereas some public TCRs were present in many individuals. According to a later analysis, parvovirus B19, influenza, CMV and Epstein-Barr virus appeared linked to several top co-occurrence clusters. According to a later analysis, most CMV-associated TCR beta chains appeared to be HLA-restricted, and the HLA associations seemed to be driven largely by CMV exposure. In a later genetic analysis, a missense DCLRE1C variant was associated with V-gene and J-gene trimming of TCR beta chains, and the association was replicated in an independent cohort. The earlier analysis of 587 of the donors excluded roughly 17 rarely observed V segments, including chromosome 9 orphons, because counts were too low.

For this clone: No antigen is known for it. No much larger clonotype is one base removed from it; base qualities were not supplied.

The cohort consisted of 650 to 700 healthy bone marrow donors. At the time of sampling, every cohort member was nominally healthy, though immune exposures that went unrecorded were likely present. The donor tested CMV seropositive and was one of the 289 seropositive cohort members. A peripheral blood sample was collected from each donor, and TCR beta sequencing was performed on peripheral blood mononuclear cells. Genomic DNA was extracted from the blood cell samples with the Qiagen DNeasy Blood Extraction Kit. After removal of 4 bases from V and 4 bases from J, the junction retains 7 bases not matched to a gene. From the cysteine up to the phenylalanine, the CDR3 has a length of 15 residues. Only the CDR3 DNA stays, 45 bases, in frame from base 1. CDR1 SGHDN and CDR2 FVKESK are derived from the germline V gene. Libraries were made using the immunoSEQ multiplex PCR assay. For the multiplex PCR, a mixture combining 60 forward primers for TCR Vbeta segments and 13 reverse primers for TCR Jbeta segments was used. The CDR3 region of rearranged TCR beta genes was amplified from genomic DNA by a multiplex PCR assay. The Illumina HiSeq System was used to sequence the amplified TCR beta libraries as 87-base-pair reads. On the study's bioinformatics: Across the roughly 670 repertoires, a later analysis counted some 80 million unique TCR beta chains, 8.5 million to 12 million of which were shared by at least two donors. To remove PCR and sequencing errors, raw reads were error-corrected and collapsed into unique sequences using a nearest-neighbor algorithm that merged closely related sequences. Alignment of CDR3 sequences to IMGT reference sequences was used to assign V, D and J gene segments. For a sequence to be retained, a match of at least six nucleotides was required to both a V gene segment and a J gene segment. Rearrangements were classified as productive when the CDR3 lacked stop codons and remained in frame with V and J, and all other rearrangements were classified as non-productive. Following IMGT convention, CDR3 was defined as the stretch from the second conserved V-encoded cysteine up to the conserved J-encoded phenylalanine. The earlier analysis of about 620 of the donors excluded sequences that lacked an unambiguous match to a single V gene segment. An earlier analysis of 587 of the donors called V segments functional above 56.7% productive rearrangements and segregating when the between-donor standard deviation exceeded 5%. A statistical classification framework was built for diagnosing cytomegalovirus status from the catalog of TCR beta chain sequences. V and J gene assignment, in a later analysis, came from comparing TCR nucleotide sequences with IMGT/GENE-DB human TR gene sequences. In a later analysis, CDR3 sequences and most-parsimonious VDJ recombination scenarios were assigned using the TCRdist pipeline. A later analysis defined each TCR beta chain by its CDR3 amino acid sequence plus V-gene family, and excluded reads lacking a unique V-gene family. A later analysis removed over 500 highly shared, low-generation-probability nucleotide sequences to deal with suspected cross-contamination and a sequencing artifact. For each public chain, a later analysis derived a clonal expansion index from normalized ranks of inferred template counts within each repertoire. Generation probabilities in a later analysis came from a VDJ recombination model fitted to out-of-frame rearrangements, and those results were checked against IGoR. Hypergeometric tests were used in a later analysis to score TCR-TCR, TCR-HLA and TCR-CMV co-occurrence, with a repertoire-size bias correction applied to the TCR pairs. To estimate false discovery rates, a later analysis permuted the HLA or CMV assignments 20 times. In a later analysis, co-occurring TCRs were grouped using DBSCAN, and TCRdist sequence similarity was added for clustering within HLA-allele-positive subsets. Repertoires with fewer than 30,000 or more than 120,000 public chains were left out of co-occurrence clustering, as were about five repertoires with anomalous nucleotide sharing. TCRdb took over this immuneACCESS table, retaining in-frame rearrangements with V and J assigned. Such tables are incomplete; in checked studies, under half of the missing clones stem from an unresolved V gene, and the remainder is unexplained. The DNA gave D and trimming, while V, J and clone size come from that table. This sample comprises about 180,000 clones, 70% to 80% of them detected only once. The ten biggest clones cover around 1.5% of the sample.

The receptor comes from a woman under 40 in good health and CMV-seropositive. The sample was PBMCs. Recombination joined TRBV14 with TRBJ2-1, with TRBD1 matching 7 junction bases. CDR3 reads: CASSPGDSAYNEQFF. The nucleotides are TGTGCCAGCAGCCCAGGGGACAGTGCTTACAATGAGCAGTTCTTC.